These 2 T cell receptor beta chains share one sample of origin, sequenced in a study of blood T cell repertoires in COVID-19. Assay used: immunoSEQ multiplex PCR; TCRdb lists only in-frame clones, some missing. This sample has some 350,000 clones, with around 86% found just once. Sequencing used peripheral blood. These receptors all come from a woman aged 50 to 65 with COVID-19, enrolled during active disease.

J is TRBJ2-1 and V is TRBV21-1; no DNA check was done on the table's D call, TRBD2. TRBV21-1 is flagged as a pseudogene. The CDR3 consists of 19 residues. CDR3 bases: TGTGCCAGCAGCAAAGAGGGGCGCCTTGGGAGACTAGCGGGAATTGAGCAGTTCTTC. Protein product: CASSKEGRLGRLAGIEQFF.

This clone showed up just a few times. The chain has TRBV7-2 and TRBJ2-7; D ambiguous. Trimming left V 3 bases short and J 5 bases short, with 17 bases between. This CDR3 is 15 amino acids long. Germline CDR1 reads SGHTA; CDR2 reads FQGNSA. CDR3 sequence: CASSFPSDLRDEQYF. The CDR3, as DNA: TGTGCCAGCAGCTTCCCCAGCGACCTTCGTGACGAGCAGTACTTC.